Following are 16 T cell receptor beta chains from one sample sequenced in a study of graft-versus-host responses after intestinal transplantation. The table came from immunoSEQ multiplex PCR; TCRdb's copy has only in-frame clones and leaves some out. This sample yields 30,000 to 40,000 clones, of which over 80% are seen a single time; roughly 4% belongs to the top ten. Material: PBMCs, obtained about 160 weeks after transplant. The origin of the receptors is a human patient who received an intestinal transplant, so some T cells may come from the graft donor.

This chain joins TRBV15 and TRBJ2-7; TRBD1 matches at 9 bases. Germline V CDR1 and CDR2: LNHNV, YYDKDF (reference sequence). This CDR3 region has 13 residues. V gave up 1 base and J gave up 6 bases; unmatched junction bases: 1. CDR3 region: CATSRADRGEQYF. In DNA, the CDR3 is TGTGCCACCAGCAGAGCGGACAGGGGCGAGCAGTACTTC.

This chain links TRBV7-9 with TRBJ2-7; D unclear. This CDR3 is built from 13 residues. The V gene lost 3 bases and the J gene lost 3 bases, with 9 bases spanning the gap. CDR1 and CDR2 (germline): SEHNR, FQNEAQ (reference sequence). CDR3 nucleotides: TGTGCCAGCAGCTTTGCACCGCTCTACGAGCAGTACTTC. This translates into CASSFAPLYEQYF.

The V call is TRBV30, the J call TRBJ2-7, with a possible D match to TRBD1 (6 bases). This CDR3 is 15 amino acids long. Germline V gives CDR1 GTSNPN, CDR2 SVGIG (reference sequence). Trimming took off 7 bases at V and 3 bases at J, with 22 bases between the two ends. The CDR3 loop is CALDHPGEFIYEQYF. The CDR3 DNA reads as TGTGCCTTAGATCATCCAGGGGAATTTATCTACGAGCAGTACTTC.

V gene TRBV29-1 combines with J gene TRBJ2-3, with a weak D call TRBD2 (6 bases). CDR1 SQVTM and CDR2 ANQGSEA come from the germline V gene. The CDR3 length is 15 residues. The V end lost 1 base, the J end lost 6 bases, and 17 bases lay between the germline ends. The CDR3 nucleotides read TGCAGCGTTGAAGCCTTGCGGGGCACCCCCGATACGCAGTATTTT. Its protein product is CSVEALRGTPDTQYF.

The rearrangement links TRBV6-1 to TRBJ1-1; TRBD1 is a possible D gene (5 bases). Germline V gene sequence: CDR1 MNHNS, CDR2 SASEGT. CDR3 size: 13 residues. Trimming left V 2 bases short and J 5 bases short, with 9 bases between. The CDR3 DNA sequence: TGTGCCAGCAGTGAAAGTTGGGGGACTGAAGCTTTCTTT. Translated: CASSESWGTEAFF.

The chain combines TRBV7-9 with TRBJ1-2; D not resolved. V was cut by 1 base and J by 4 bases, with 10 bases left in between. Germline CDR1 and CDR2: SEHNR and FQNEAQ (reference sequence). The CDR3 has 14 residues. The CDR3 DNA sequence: TGTGCCAGCAGCTTAGATTCGCATGCCTATGGCTACACCTTC. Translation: CASSLDSHAYGYTF. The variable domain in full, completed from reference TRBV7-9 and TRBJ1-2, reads DTGVSQNPRHKITKRGQNVTFRCDPISEHNRLYWYRQTLGQGPEFLTYFQNEAQLEKSRLLSDRFSAERPKGSFSTLEIQRTEQGDSAMYLCASSLDSHAYGYTFGSGTRLTVV.

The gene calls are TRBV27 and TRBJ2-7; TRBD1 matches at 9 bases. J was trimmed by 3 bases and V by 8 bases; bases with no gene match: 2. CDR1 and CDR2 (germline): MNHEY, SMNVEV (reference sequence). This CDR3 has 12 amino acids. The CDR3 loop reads CASQTGGYEQYF. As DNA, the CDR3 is TGTGCCAGCCAGACAGGGGGCTACGAGCAGTACTTC.

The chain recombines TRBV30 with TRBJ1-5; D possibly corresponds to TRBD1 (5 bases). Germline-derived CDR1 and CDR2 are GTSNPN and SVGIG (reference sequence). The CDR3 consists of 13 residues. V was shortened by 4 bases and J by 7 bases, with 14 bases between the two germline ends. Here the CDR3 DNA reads TGTGCCTGGATCATAGGAAGGGGACAGCCCCAGCATTTT. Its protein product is CAWIIGRGQPQHF.

The CDR3 region is CASSLDRNTGELFF. CDR3 DNA: TGTGCCAGCAGCTTAGACCGAAACACCGGGGAGCTGTTTTTT. The gene calls are TRBV7-2 and TRBJ2-2; D not resolved. Trimming removed 1 base from V and 2 bases from J, with 5 bases in between. Germline V gives CDR1 SGHTA, CDR2 FQGNSA. CDR3 size: 14 residues.

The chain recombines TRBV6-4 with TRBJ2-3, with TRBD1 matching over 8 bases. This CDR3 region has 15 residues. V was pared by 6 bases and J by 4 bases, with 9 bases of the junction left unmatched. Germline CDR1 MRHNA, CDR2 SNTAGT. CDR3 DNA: TGTGCCAGCAGCGACAACAGGGGGGAAGCAGATACGCAGTATTTT. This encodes CASSDNRGEADTQYF.

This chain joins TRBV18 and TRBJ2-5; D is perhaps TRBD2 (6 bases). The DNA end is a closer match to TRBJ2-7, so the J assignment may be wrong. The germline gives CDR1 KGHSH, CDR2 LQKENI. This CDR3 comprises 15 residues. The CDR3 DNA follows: TGTGCCAGCTCCCCTACCGGGACGGGGGCCTACGAGCAGTACTTC. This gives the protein CASSPTGTGAYEQYF.

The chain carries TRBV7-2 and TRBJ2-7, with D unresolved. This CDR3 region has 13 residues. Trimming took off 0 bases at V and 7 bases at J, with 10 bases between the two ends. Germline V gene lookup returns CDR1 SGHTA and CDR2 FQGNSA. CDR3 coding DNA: TGTGCCAGCAGCTTAGCGCGGCTTCCAGAGCAGTACTTC. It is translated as CASSLARLPEQYF.

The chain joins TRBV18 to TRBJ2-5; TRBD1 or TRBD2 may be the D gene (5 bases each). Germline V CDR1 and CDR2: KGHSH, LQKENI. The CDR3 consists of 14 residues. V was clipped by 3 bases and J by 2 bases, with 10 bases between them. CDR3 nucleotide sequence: TGTGCCAGCTCACCCCGGGACCAACAAGAGACCCAGTACTTC. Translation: CASSPRDQQETQYF.

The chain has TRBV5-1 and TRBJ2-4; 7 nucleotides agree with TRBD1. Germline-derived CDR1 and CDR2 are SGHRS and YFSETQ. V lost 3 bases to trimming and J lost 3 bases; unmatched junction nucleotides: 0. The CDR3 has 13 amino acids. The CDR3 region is CASSWDSKNIQYF. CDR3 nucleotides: TGCGCCAGCAGCTGGGACAGCAAAAACATTCAGTACTTC.

The DNA for the CDR3 is TGTGCCAGCTTTTCCGGGACTAGCGCACCGGGGGAGCTGTTTTTT. This sequence encodes CASFSGTSAPGELFF. The chain joins TRBV6-6 to TRBJ2-2; 10 positions agree with TRBD2. The CDR3 is made up of 15 amino acids. V trimming: 8 bases; J trimming: 8 bases; junction bases outside the gene matches: 11. Germline V gives CDR1 MNHNY, CDR2 SVGAGI (reference sequence).

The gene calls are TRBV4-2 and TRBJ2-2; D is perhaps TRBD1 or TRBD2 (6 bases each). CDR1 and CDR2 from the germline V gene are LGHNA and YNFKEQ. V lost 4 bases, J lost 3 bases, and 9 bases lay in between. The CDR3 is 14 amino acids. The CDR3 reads CASSRGADTGELFF. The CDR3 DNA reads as TGTGCCAGCAGCCGGGGGGCTGACACCGGGGAGCTGTTTTTT.